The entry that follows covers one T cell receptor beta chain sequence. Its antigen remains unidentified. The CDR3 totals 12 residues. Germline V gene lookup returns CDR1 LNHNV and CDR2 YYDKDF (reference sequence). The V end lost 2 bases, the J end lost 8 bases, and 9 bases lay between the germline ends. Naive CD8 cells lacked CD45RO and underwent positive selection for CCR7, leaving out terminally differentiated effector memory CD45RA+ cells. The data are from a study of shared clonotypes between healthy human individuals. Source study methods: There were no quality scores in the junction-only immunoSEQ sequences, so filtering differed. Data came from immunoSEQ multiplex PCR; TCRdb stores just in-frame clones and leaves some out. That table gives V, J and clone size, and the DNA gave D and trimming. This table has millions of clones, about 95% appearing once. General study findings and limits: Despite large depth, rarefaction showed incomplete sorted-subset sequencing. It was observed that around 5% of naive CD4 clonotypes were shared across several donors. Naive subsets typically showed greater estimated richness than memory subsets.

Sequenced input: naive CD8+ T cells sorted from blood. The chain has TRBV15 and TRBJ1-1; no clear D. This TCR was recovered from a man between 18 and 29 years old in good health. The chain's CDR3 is CATSRNRGEAFF. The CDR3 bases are TGTGCCACCAGCAGAAACAGAGGAGAAGCTTTCTTT.